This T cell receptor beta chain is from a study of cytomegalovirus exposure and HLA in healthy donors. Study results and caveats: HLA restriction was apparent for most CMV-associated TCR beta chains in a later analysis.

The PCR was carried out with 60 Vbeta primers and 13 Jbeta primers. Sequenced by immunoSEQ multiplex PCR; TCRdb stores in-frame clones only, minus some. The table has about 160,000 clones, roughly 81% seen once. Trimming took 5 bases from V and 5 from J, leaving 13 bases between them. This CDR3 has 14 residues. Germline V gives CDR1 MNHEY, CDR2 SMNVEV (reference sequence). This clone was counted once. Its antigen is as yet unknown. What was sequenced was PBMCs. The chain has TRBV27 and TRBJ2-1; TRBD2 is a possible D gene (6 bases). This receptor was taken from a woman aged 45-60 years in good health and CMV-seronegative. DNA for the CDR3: TGTGCCAGCAGTCATCCCGGGGGACACAATGAGCAGTTCTTC. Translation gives CASSHPGGHNEQFF.